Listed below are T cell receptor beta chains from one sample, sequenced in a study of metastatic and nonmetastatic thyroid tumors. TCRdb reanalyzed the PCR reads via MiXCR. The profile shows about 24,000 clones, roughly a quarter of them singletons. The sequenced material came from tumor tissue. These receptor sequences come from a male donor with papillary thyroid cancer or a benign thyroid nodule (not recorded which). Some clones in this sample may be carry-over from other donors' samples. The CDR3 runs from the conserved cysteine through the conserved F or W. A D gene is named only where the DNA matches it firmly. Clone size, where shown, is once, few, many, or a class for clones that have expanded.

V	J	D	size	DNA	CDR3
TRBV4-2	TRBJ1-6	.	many	TGTGCCAGCAGCCAAGGGAAGACACTCCACTTT	CASSQGKTLHF
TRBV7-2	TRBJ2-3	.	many	TGTGCCAGCAGCCAGGCTTACCAGAGCACAGATACGCAGTATTTT	CASSQAYQSTDTQYF
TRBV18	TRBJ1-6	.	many	TGTGCCAGCTCCATAGGGGGAGACAACCCTAATTCACCCCTCCACTTT	CASSIGGDNPNSPLHF
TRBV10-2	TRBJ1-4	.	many	TGCGCCAGCAGTGAAGTAGGTGCAACTAATGAAAAACTGTTTTTT	CASSEVGATNEKLFF
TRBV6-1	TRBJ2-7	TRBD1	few	TGTGCCAGCAGCGAAGCAACAGGGGGACCTTACGAGCAGTACTTC	CASSEATGGPYEQYF
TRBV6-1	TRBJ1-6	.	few	TGTGCCAGCGGATCAACAGGGTCCGAGTATTCACCCCTCCACTTT	CASGSTGSEYSPLHF
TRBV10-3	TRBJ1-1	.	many	TGTGCCATCGAGGGCCTGAACACTGAAGCTTTCTTT	CAIEGLNTEAFF
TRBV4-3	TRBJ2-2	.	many	TGCGCCAGCAGCCGAGGACTAACGAACACCGGGGAGCTGTTTTTT	CASSRGLTNTGELFF
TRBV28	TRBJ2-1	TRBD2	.	TGTGCCAGTAAACCGGGACTAGCGTTATTTAGCTCCTACAATGAGCAGTTCTTC	CASKPGLALFSSYNEQFF
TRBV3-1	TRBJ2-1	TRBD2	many	TGTGCCAGCAGCCAAGAGGGACTAGCGGTCTACAATGAGCAGTTCTTC	CASSQEGLAVYNEQFF
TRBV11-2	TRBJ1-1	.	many	TGTGCCGGGGCAATAACGAGGAACACTGAAGCTTTCTTT	CAGAITRNTEAFF
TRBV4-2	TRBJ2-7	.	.	TGTGCCAGCAGCCAAGAGGCCGGGCAACCCTCCTACGAGCAGTACTTC	CASSQEAGQPSYEQYF
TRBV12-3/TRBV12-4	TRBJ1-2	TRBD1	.	TGTGCCAGCATCCGGGGACAGGGTTCTAACTATTGCTACACCTTC	CASIRGQGSNYCYTF
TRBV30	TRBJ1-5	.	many	TGTGCCTGGAGTGTATTGGGCACCGATAGCAATCAGCCCCAGCATTTT	CAWSVLGTDSNQPQHF
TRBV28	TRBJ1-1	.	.	TGTGCCAGCAGTTTAATAATTAGGGCGTTTGCTTTCTTT	CASSLIIRAFAFF
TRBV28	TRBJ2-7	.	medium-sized	TGTGCCAGCAGTTTAATAGACTCAAGAAGTACCGAGCAGTACTTC	CASSLIDSRSTEQYF
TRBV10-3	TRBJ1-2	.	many	TGTGCCATCAGTGTTAAGACAACTAACTATGGCTACACCTTC	CAISVKTTNYGYTF
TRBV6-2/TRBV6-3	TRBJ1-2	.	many	TGTGCCAGCAGTGGTATGGGAGGCTACACCTTC	CASSGMGGYTF